Shown below are 9 T cell receptor beta chains from a single sample sequenced in a study of OX40 agonist ivuxolimab in advanced cancers. The library came from the immunoSEQ multiplex PCR assay. TCRdb took this table from immuneACCESS and kept in-frame rearrangements with V and J called. Such tables lack part of the clones; where checked against another copy, unresolved V genes explain under half of the gap, and the rest is unexplained. The sample table lists fewer than 70,000 clones, 80% to 95% of them with a count of one. In total, the top ten clones hold around 0.4% of the sample. This sample comprised CD4+ or CD8+ T cells sorted from blood, obtained in a trial of the OX40 agonist ivuxolimab. The receptor set was obtained from an adult with an advanced solid tumor such as melanoma, head and neck, liver or kidney cancer.

The V gene is TRBV4-1, the J gene TRBJ2-7, with D uncertain. This CDR3 contains 15 residues. Germline lookup yields CDR1 MGHRA and CDR2 YSYEKL. Trimming left V 5 bases short and J 0 bases short, with 14 bases between. CDR3 in amino acids: CASSAAFISSYEQYF. The CDR3 DNA sequence: TGCGCCAGCAGCGCCGCCTTTATCAGCTCCTACGAGCAGTACTTC.

The rearrangement uses TRBV29-1 and TRBJ2-2, with D possibly TRBD1 on 6 matching bases. The CDR3 is 15 residues long. The ends were cut back, 7 bases at V and 7 bases at J, with 22 bases in the middle. The germline V gene has CDR1 SQVTM and CDR2 ANQGSEA. CDR3 protein: CSARGKQGVIGELFF. CDR3 nucleotide sequence: TGCAGCGCCCGCGGAAAACAGGGCGTGATCGGGGAGCTGTTTTTT.

The chain carries TRBV5-8 and TRBJ2-5; D not certain. V gave up 5 bases and J gave up 1 base, with 3 bases separating them. CDR3 length: 11 amino acids. Germline V lookup: CDR1 SGHTS, CDR2 YDEGEE. CDR3 sequence: CASSFQETQYF. The CDR3 bases are TGTGCCAGCAGTTTCCAAGAGACCCAGTACTTC.

V and J are TRBV5-1 and TRBJ2-7, with 11 bases that match TRBD1. Germline CDR1 is SGHRS and CDR2 is YFSETQ. There are 15 residues in the CDR3. V trimming: 5 bases; J trimming: 3 bases; junction bases outside the gene matches: 7. CDR3 sequence: CASRFTGQGDYEQYF. The CDR3 DNA is TGCGCCAGCAGATTCACGGGACAGGGGGACTACGAGCAGTACTTC.

This rearrangement joins TRBV28 to TRBJ2-1; 10 nucleotides match TRBD2. The CDR3 consists of 15 residues. Germline CDR1 and CDR2: MDHEN and SYDVKM. V shed 6 bases, J shed 6 bases, and the junction held 8 bases outside the gene matches. CDR3 sequence reads: CASRPGASGSNEQFF. The CDR3 bases are TGTGCCAGCAGACCCGGCGCTAGCGGGAGCAATGAGCAGTTCTTC.

This clone was detected once. This chain links TRBV2 with TRBJ1-5; 8 bases are shared with TRBD1. This CDR3 region has 13 residues. The junction had 0 bases not matched to a gene; V was cut back by 6 bases and J by 2 bases. Germline CDR1 SNHLY, CDR2 FYNNEI. The CDR3 region has the DNA TGTGCCAGCAGGGACAGGGGCAATCAGCCCCAGCATTTT. This gives the protein CASRDRGNQPQHF.

The V call is TRBV27, the J call TRBJ1-2, with 9 bases fitting TRBD1. Germline V gives CDR1 MNHEY, CDR2 SMNVEV (reference sequence). Trimming cost V 6 bases and J 2 bases; bases outside gene matches: 4. The CDR3 contains 14 residues. CDR3 bases: TGTGCCAGCAGACGGGACAGGGAGAACTATGGCTACACCTTC. It translates to CASRRDRENYGYTF.

The genes are TRBV6-5 and TRBJ2-7; 8 nucleotides agree with TRBD1. Germline V gene data show CDR1 as MNHEY and CDR2 as SVGAGI. The CDR3 is made up of 15 amino acids. With 10 bases clipped from V and 2 bases from J, the junction kept 13 bases outside the gene matches. The CDR3 DNA is TGTGCCACCCTGACTAGGGGGACAGGCACCTACGAGCAGTACTTC. It yields the protein CATLTRGTGTYEQYF.

The rearrangement uses TRBV11-2 and TRBJ1-4; 7 positions match TRBD1. The ends lost 5 bases at V and 6 bases at J; junction bases unmatched: 9. The germline V gene has CDR1 SGHAT and CDR2 FQNNGV. CDR3 size: 15 residues. Here the CDR3 reads CASSPDRERYEKLFF. The CDR3 DNA is TGTGCCAGCAGCCCCGACAGGGAGCGATATGAAAAACTGTTTTTT.